The rows below give T cell receptor beta chains drawn from one sample of a study of cytomegalovirus exposure and HLA in healthy donors. Assay: immunoSEQ multiplex PCR; the TCRdb copy retains only in-frame clones and omits some. The data contain roughly 150,000 clones, almost 75% of them singletons. Sequenced material: PBMCs. These receptors originate from a woman aged 18-29 years in good health and CMV-seropositive. Both conserved end residues are part of each CDR3. A D gene is named only where the DNA matches it firmly. The size field is filled for only some rows; it gives once, few, many or a size class.

cdr3_aa cdr3_nt d_call clone_size j_call v_call
CAISETGQRPNNEQFF TGTGCCATCAGTGAGACGGGACAGCGCCCGAACAATGAGCAGTTCTTC TRBD1 - TRBJ2-1 TRBV10-3
CASSLHGGVNEQYF TGTGCCAGCAGCTTGCATGGCGGGGTAAACGAGCAGTACTTC - - TRBJ2-7 TRBV5-6
CASSLTSGGGSYNEQFF TGTGCCAGCAGCTTGACTAGCGGGGGGGGTTCCTACAATGAGCAGTTCTTC TRBD2 - TRBJ2-1 TRBV7-8
CASSPQSGAGDTDTQYF TGTGCCAGTAGCCCTCAGAGCGGCGCGGGGGACACAGATACGCAGTATTTT TRBD2 - TRBJ2-3 TRBV19
CASSLTQTGIETQYF TGTGCCAGCAGCTTAACCCAGACAGGGATAGAGACCCAGTACTTC TRBD1 - TRBJ2-5 TRBV7-3
CASSILSGQGFSGANVLTF TGTGCCAGCAGCATCCTATCGGGACAGGGGTTCTCTGGGGCCAACGTCCTGACTTTC TRBD1 few TRBJ2-6 TRBV7-6
CASSLRLAGVEQFF TGTGCCAGCAGTTTAAGACTAGCGGGGGTCGAGCAGTTCTTC TRBD2 - TRBJ2-1 TRBV28
CASSLDRGTEAFF TGTGCCAGCAGCTTAGACAGGGGCACTGAAGCTTTCTTT TRBD1 few TRBJ1-1 TRBV7-3
CASTESRGQDTQYF TGTGCCAGTACTGAATCTAGGGGGCAAGATACGCAGTATTTT TRBD1 few TRBJ2-3 TRBV19
CASSVGLKLGAETQYF TGTGCCAGCAGCGTCGGTCTAAAGCTGGGGGCAGAGACCCAGTACTTC - - TRBJ2-5 TRBV9
CASRQGGVDGYTF TGCGCCAGCAGGCAGGGGGGTGTCGATGGCTACACCTTC TRBD1 - TRBJ1-2 TRBV5-1
CASSPDRGGHEQYF TGTGCCAGCAGCCCCGACAGGGGAGGCCACGAGCAGTACTTC TRBD1 - TRBJ2-7 TRBV7-2
CASRRANYGYTF TGTGCCAGCAGACGAGCTAACTATGGCTACACCTTC - - TRBJ1-2 TRBV6-5
CASSYTPAGANEKLFF TGTGCCAGCAGTTACACCCCAGCAGGCGCCAATGAAAAACTGTTTTTT - - TRBJ1-4 TRBV6-5
CASSLGEGGGAADTQYF TGTGCCAGCAGCTTAGGAGAGGGCGGGGGGGCCGCAGATACGCAGTATTTT TRBD2 few TRBJ2-3 TRBV7-2
CASSQGGQSTLNTEAFF TGTGCCAGCAGCCAAGGGGGACAGTCCACTTTGAACACTGAAGCTTTCTTT TRBD1 few TRBJ1-1 TRBV4-2
CASTPGQPNEKLFF TGTGCCAGCACTCCGGGACAGCCGAATGAAAAACTGTTTTTT TRBD1 - TRBJ1-4 TRBV2
CASSKNRGLRANVLTF TGTGCCAGTAGTAAAAACAGGGGGCTGAGGGCCAACGTCCTGACTTTC TRBD1 - TRBJ2-6 TRBV19
CSSSLTRDRGWGSPLHF TGTTCCAGCAGTCTTACCCGGGACAGGGGATGGGGATCACCCCTCCACTTT TRBD1 few TRBJ1-6 TRBV7-9
CASSLPQQAPPLHF TGTGCCAGCAGCTTACCCCAGCAGGCCCCACCCCTCCACTTT - - TRBJ1-6 TRBV7-2